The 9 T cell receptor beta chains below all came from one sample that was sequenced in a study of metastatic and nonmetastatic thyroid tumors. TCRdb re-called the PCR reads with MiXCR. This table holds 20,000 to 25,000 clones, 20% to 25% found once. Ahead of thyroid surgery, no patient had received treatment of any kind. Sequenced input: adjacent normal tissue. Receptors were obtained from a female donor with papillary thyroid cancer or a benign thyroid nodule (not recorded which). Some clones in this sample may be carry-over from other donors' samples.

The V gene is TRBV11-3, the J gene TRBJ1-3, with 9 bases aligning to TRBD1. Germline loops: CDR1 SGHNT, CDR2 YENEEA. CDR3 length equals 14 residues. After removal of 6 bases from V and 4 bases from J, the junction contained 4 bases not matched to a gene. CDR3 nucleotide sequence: TGTGCCAGCAGAAACAGGGGGCCGGGAAACACCATATATTTT. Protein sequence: CASRNRGPGNTIYF.

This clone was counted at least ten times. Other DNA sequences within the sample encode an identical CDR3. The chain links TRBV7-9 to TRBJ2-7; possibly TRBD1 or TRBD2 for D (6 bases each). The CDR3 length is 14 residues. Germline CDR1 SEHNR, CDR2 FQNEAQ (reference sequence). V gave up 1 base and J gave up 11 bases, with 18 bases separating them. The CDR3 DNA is TGTGCCAGCAGCTTAGTCGGGACCTCAGGGGAGGAGTACTTC. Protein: CASSLVGTSGEEYF.

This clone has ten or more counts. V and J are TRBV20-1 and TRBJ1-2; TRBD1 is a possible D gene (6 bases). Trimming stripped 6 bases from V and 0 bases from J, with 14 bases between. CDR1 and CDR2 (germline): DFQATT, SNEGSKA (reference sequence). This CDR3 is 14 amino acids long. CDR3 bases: TGCAGTGCCCCCGACAGGTATACTAACTATGGCTACACCTTC. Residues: CSAPDRYTNYGYTF.

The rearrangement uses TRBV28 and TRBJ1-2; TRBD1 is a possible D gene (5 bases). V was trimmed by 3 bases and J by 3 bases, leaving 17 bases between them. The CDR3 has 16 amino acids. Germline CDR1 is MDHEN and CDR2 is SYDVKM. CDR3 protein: CASSFGLGKGDYGYTF. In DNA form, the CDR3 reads TGTGCCAGCAGTTTCGGTTTGGGCAAAGGGGACTATGGCTACACCTTC.

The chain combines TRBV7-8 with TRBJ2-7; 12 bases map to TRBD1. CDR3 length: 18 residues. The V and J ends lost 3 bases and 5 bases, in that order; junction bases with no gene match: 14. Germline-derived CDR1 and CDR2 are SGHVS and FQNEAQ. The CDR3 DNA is TGTGCCAGCAGCTTCCATCTTTGGTGGGACAGGGGGCTCCACGAGCAGTACTTC. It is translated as CASSFHLWWDRGLHEQYF.

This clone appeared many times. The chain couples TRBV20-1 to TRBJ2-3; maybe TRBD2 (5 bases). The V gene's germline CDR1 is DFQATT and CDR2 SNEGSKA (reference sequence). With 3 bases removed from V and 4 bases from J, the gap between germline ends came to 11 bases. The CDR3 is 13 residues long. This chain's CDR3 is CSASTRFADTQYF. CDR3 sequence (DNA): TGCAGTGCTAGCACTAGATTCGCAGATACGCAGTATTTT.

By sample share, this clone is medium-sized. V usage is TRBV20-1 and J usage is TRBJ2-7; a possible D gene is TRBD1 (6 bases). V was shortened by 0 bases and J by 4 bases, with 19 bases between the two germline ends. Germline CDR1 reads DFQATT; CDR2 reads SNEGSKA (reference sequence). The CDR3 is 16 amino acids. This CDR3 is CSARESYREIGYEQYF. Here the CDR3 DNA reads TGCAGTGCTAGAGAATCGTACAGGGAGATAGGGTACGAGCAGTACTTC.

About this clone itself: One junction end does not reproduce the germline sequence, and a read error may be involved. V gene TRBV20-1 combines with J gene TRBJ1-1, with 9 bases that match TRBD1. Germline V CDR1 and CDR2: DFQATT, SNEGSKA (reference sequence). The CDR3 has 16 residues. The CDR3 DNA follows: TGCAGTACTAGTTCCGGGACAGGGATGTGGAGCACTGAAGCTTTCTTT. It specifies CSTSSGTGMWSTEAFF.

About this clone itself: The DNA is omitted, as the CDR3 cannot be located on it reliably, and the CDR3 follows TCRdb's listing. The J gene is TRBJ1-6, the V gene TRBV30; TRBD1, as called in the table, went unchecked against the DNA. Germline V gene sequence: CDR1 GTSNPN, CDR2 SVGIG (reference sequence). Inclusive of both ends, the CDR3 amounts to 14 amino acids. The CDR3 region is CAWSVGTGSAVVHF.